These 4 T cell receptor beta chains share one sample of origin, sequenced in a study of memory CD4+ T cells and cytomegalovirus serostatus. Repertoires were generated with immunoSEQ multiplex PCR, while TCRdb's copy carries only in-frame clones and drops some. The sample lists around 54,000 clones, over 65% occurring once. Single viable CD3+CD4+CD8-CD45RO+ cells were sorted as the memory CD4+ T cells. Sample: memory CD4+ T cells from blood. These receptors were obtained from an adult in good health and CMV-seropositive.

The rearrangement joins TRBV5-1 to TRBJ1-1, with 7 bases aligning to TRBD1. The CDR3 sequence is 15 residues long. Looked up from germline, CDR1 is SGHRS and CDR2 is YFSETQ. With 4 bases clipped from V and 9 bases from J, the junction kept 15 bases outside the gene matches. CDR3 nucleotide sequence: TGCGCCAGCAGCCGGATTGGCTGGGACAGCCATCAAGCTTTCTTT. Translated, it gives CASSRIGWDSHQAFF.

The chain carries TRBV11-1 and TRBJ2-7; no clear D gene. V gave up 5 bases and J gave up 13 bases, with 18 bases separating them. The CDR3 contains 12 residues. Germline CDR1 reads SGHAT; CDR2 reads FQDESV (reference sequence). The CDR3 spells CASSTTLGMRYF. CDR3 bases: TGTGCCAGCAGCACGACCCTAGGGATGCGATACTTC. The full variable domain, its missing parts supplied by reference TRBV11-1 and TRBJ2-7, is EAEVAQSPRYKITEKSQAVAFWCDPISGHATLYWYRQILGQGPELLVQFQDESVVDDSQLPKDRFSAERLKGVDSTLKIQPAELGDSAMYLCASSTTLGMRYFGPGTRLTVT.

The rearrangement joins TRBV29-1 to TRBJ2-7; TRBD1 aligns across 10 bases. V trimming: 4 bases; J trimming: 6 bases; junction bases outside the gene matches: 6. This CDR3 spans 13 amino acids. Per the germline V gene, CDR1 is SQVTM and CDR2 is ANQGSEA. CDR3 residues: CSVAWGQGSEQYV. Written as DNA, the CDR3 is TGCAGCGTTGCTTGGGGACAGGGGTCCGAGCAGTACGTC.

The V call is TRBV5-4, the J call TRBJ2-7, with D perhaps assigned TRBD1 or TRBD2 (5 bases each). The germline V gene encodes CDR1 SGHNT and CDR2 YYREEE (reference sequence). This CDR3 region has 15 residues. The V end was cut by 2 bases, the J end by 3 bases, with 15 bases between. The DNA for the CDR3 is TGTGCCAGCAGCTTCGGGACCTCACCTTTCTACGAGCAGTACTTC. It specifies CASSFGTSPFYEQYF.